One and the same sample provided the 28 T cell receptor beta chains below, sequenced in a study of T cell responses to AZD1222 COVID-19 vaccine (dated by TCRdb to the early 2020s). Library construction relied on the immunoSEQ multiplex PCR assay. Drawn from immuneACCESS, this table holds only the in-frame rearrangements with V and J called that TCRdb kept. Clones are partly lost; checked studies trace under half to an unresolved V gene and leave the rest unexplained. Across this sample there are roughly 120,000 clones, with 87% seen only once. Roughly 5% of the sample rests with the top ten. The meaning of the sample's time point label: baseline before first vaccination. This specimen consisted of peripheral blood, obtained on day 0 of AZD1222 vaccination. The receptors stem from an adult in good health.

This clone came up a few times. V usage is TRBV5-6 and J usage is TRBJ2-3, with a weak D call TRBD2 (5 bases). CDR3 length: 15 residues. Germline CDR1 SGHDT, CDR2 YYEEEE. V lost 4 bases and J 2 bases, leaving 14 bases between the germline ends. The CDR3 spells CASSTRTFHTDTQYF. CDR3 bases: TGTGCCAGCAGCACTAGGACTTTTCACACAGATACGCAGTATTTT.

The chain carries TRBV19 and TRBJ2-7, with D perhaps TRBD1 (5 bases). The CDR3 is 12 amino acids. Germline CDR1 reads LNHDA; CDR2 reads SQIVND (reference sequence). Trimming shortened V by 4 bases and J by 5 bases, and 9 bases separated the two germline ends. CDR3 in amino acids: CASSTLGDEQYF. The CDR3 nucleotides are TGTGCCAGTAGTACCCTAGGGGACGAGCAGTACTTC. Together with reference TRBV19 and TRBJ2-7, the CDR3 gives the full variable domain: DGGITQSPKYLFRKEGQNVTLSCEQNLNHDAMYWYRQDPGQGLRLIYYSQIVNDFQKGDIAEGYSVSREKKESFPLTVTSAQKNPTAFYLCASSTLGDEQYFGPGTRLTVT.

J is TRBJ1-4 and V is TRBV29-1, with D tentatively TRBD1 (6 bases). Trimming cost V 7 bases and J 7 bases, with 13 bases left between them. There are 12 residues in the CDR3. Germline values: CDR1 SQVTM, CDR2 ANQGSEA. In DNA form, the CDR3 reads TGCAGCGCCTGGACAGTCGCTGAAAAACTGTTTTTT. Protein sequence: CSAWTVAEKLFF. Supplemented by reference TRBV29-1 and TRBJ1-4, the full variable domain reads SAVISQKPSRDICQRGTSLTIQCQVDSQVTMMFWYRQQPGQSLTLIATANQGSEATYESGFVIDKFPISRPNLTFSTLTVSNMSPEDSSIYLCSAWTVAEKLFFGSGTQLSVL.

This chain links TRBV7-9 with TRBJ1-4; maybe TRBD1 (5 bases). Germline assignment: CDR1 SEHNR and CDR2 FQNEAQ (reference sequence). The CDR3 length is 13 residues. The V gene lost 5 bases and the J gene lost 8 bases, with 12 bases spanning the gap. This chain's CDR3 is CASSLLQGEKLFF. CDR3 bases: TGTGCCAGCAGCCTACTTCAGGGAGAAAAACTGTTTTTT.

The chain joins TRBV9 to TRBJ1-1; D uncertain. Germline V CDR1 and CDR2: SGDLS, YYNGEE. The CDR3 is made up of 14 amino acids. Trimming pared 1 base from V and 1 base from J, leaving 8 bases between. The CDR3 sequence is CASSVQYTNTEAFF. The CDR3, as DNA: TGTGCCAGCAGCGTACAATACACGAACACTGAAGCTTTCTTT.

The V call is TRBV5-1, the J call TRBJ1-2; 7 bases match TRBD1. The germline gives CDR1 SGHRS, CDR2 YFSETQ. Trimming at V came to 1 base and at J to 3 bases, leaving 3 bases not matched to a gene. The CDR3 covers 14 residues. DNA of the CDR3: TGCGCCAGCAGCTTGTTAGGGGGCGACTATGGCTACACCTTC. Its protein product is CASSLLGGDYGYTF. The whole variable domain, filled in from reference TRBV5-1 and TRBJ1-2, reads KAGVTQTPRYLIKTRGQQVTLSCSPISGHRSVSWYQQTPGQGLQFLFEYFSETQRNKGNFPGRFSGRQFSNSRSEMNVSTLELGDSALYLCASSLLGGDYGYTFGSGTRLTVV.

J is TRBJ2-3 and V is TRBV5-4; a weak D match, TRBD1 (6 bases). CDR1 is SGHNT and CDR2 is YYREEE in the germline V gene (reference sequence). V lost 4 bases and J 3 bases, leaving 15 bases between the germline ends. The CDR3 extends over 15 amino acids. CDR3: CASSPSVRGTDTQYF. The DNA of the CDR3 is TGTGCCAGCAGCCCGTCGGTCAGGGGTACAGATACGCAGTATTTT.

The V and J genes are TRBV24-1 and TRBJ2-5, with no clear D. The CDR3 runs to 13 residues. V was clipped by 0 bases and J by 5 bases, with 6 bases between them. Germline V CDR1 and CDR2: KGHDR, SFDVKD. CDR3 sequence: CATSDLVAETQYF. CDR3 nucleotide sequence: TGTGCCACCAGTGATTTGGTGGCCGAGACCCAGTACTTC.

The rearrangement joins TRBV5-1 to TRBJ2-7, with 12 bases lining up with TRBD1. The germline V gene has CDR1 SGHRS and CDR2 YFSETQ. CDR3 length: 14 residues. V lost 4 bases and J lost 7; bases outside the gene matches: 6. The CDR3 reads CASSGGQGAREQYF. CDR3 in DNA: TGCGCCAGCAGCGGGGGACAGGGGGCTCGGGAGCAGTACTTC.

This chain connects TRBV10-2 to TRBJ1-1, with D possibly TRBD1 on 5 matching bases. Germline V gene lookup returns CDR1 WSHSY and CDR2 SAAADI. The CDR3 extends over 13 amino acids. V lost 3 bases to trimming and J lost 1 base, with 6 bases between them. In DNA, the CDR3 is TGCGCCAGCAGTGACGGGACGAACACTGAAGCTTTCTTT. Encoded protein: CASSDGTNTEAFF.

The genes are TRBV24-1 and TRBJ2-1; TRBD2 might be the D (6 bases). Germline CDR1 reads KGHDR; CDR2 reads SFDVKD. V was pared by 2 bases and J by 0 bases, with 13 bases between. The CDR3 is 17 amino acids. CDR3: CATSDSLSGSSYNEQFF. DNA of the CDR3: TGTGCCACCAGTGATTCCCTTAGCGGCAGCTCCTACAATGAGCAGTTCTTC.

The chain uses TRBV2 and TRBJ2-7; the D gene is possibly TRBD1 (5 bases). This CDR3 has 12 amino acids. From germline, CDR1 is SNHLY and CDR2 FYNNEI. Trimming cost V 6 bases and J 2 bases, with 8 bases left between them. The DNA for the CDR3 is TGTGCCAGCAGGACAGTTACCTACGAGCAGTACTTC. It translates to CASRTVTYEQYF. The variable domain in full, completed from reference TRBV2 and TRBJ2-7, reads EPEVTQTPSHQVTQMGQEVILRCVPISNHLYFYWYRQILGQKVEFLVSFYNNEISEKSEIFDDQFSVERPDGSNFTLKIRSTKLEDSAMYFCASRTVTYEQYFGPGTRLTVT.

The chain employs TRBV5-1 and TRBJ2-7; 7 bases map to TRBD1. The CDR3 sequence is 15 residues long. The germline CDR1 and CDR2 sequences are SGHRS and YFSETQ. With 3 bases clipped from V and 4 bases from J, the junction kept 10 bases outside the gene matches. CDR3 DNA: TGCGCCAGCAGCTCCCGCCCCGCAGGGGGTTACGAGCAGTACTTC. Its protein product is CASSSRPAGGYEQYF.

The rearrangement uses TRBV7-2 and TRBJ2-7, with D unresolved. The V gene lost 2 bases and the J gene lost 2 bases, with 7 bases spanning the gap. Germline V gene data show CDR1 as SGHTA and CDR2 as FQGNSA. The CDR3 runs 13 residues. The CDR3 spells CASSLSQAYEQYF. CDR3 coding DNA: TGTGCCAGCAGCTTAAGTCAGGCCTACGAGCAGTACTTC.

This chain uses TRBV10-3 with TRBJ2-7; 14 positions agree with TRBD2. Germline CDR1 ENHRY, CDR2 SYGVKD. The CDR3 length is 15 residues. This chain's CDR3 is CATVGTSGRNGEQYF. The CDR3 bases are TGTGCGACGGTAGGGACTAGCGGGAGAAACGGCGAGCAGTACTTC.

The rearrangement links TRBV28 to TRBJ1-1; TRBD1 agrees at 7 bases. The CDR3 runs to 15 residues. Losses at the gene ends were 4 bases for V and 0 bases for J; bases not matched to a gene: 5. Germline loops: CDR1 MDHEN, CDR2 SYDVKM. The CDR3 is CASSSPTGMNTEAFF. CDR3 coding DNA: TGTGCCAGCAGTTCCCCGACAGGGATGAACACTGAAGCTTTCTTT.

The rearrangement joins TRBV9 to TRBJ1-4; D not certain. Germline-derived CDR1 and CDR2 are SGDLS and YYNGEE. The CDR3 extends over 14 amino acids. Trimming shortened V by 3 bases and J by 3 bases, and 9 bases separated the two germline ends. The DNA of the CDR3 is TGTGCCAGCAGCGGCGGAGACCCTAATGAAAAACTGTTTTTT. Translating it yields CASSGGDPNEKLFF.

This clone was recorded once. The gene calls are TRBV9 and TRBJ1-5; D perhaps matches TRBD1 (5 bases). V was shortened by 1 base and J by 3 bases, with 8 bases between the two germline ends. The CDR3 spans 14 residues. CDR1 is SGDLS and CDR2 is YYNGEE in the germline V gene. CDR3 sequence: CASSVMGHNQPQHF. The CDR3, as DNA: TGTGCCAGCAGCGTAATGGGGCACAATCAGCCCCAGCATTTT. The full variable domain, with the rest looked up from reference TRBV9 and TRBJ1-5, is DSGVTQTPKHLITATGQRVTLRCSPRSGDLSVYWYQQSLDQGLQFLIQYYNGEERAKGNILERFSAQQFPDLHSELNLSSLELGDSALYFCASSVMGHNQPQHFGDGTRLSIL.

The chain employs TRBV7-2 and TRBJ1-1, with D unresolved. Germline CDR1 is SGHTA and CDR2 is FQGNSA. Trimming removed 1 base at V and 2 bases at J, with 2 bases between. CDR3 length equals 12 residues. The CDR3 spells CASSLVNTEAFF. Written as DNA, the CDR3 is TGTGCCAGCAGCTTAGTAAACACTGAAGCTTTCTTT.

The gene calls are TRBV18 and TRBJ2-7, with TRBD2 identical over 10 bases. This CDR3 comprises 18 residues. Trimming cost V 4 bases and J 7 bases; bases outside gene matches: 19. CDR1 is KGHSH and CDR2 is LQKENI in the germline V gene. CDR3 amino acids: CASSLYKPGLATKAEQYF. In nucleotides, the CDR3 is TGTGCCAGCTCACTCTATAAACCGGGACTAGCGACTAAGGCGGAGCAGTACTTC.

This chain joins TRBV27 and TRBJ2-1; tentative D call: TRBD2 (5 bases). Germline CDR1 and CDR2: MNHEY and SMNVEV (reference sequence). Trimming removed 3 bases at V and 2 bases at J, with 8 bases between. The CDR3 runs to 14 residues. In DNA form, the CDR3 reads TGTGCCAGCAGTTTTGCCGGGACCTACAATGAGCAGTTCTTC. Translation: CASSFAGTYNEQFF.

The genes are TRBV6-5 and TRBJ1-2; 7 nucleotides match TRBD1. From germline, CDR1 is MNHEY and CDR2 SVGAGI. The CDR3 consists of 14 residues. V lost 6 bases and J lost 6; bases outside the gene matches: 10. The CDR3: CASRMDRLKDGYTF. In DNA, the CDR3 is TGTGCCAGCAGAATGGACAGGCTTAAGGATGGCTACACCTTC.

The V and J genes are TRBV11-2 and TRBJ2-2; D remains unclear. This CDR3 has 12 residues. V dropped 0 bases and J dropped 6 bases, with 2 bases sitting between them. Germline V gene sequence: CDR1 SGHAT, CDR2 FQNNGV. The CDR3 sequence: CASSLDSGELFF. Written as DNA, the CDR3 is TGTGCCAGCAGCTTAGACTCCGGGGAGCTGTTTTTT.

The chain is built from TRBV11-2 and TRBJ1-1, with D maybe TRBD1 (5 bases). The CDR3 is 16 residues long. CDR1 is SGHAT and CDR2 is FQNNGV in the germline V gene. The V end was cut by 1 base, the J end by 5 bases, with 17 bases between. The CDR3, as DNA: TGTGCCAGCAGCTTAGGAGTGAGGGGAGTTCGGACTGAAGCTTTCTTT. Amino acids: CASSLGVRGVRTEAFF.

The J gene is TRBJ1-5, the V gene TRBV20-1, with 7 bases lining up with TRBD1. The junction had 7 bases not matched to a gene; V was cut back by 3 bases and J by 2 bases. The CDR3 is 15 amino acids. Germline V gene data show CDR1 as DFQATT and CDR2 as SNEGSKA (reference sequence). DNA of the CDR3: TGCAGTGCTAGTAAGGAGACAGGGCGCAATCAGCCCCAGCATTTT. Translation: CSASKETGRNQPQHF.

CDR3 bases: TGTGCCAGCAGCCAAGAAGGGAGGGGCGAGATAAATATTAACTATGGCTACACCTTC. Translation: CASSQEGRGEININYGYTF. The rearrangement joins TRBV3-1 (or the pseudogene TRBV3-2) to TRBJ1-2, with D possibly matching TRBD1 (5 bases). Deletions cut 0 bases from V and 1 base from J, with 21 bases between. This CDR3 has 19 amino acids. Germline V gives CDR1 LGHDT, CDR2 YNNKEL (reference sequence).

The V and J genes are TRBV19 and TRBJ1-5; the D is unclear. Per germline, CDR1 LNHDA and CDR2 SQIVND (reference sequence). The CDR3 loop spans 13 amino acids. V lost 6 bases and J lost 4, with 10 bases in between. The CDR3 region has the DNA TGTGCCAGTAGCTCGGGGTTAAATCAGCCCCAGCATTTT. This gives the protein CASSSGLNQPQHF.

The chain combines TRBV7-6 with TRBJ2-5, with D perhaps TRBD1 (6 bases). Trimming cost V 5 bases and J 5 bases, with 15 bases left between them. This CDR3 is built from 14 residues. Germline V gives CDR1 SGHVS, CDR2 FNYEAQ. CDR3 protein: CASSPTTGSETQYF. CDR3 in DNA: TGTGCCAGCAGCCCAACAACAGGGTCGGAGACCCAGTACTTC.